Shown below are 30 T cell receptor beta chains from a single sample sequenced in a study of shared clonotypes between healthy human individuals (dated by TCRdb to 2018 to 2021). CD8 naive samples were CD45RO-negative cells positively selected for CCR7, giving a CD45RA+CCR7+ population that excluded TemRA cells. The method was the immunoSEQ multiplex PCR assay. TCRdb stores this immuneACCESS table with in-frame sequences only. Part of the clones is absent; in the studies checked, under half of the shortfall reflects unresolved V genes, and no reason is known for the rest. The sample table holds about 2.2 million clones, of which roughly 95% were seen once. More than 1.5% of the sample goes to the ten largest clones. The sequencing input was naive CD8+ T cells from PBMCs. Interpreted using the paper, the cell subset or site label stands for: CD45RA+CCR7+. These receptors came from a young man in good health. Some clones in this sample may be carry-over from other donors' samples.

V usage is TRBV27 and J usage is TRBJ1-2; D gene uncertain. Germline V gene sequence: CDR1 MNHEY, CDR2 SMNVEV (reference sequence). V gave up 0 bases and J gave up 6 bases, with 8 bases separating them. The CDR3 is 13 amino acids. The CDR3 here is CASSLSLLDGYTF. For the CDR3, the DNA is TGTGCCAGCAGTTTATCACTTTTGGATGGCTACACCTTC.

The chain is built from TRBV28 and TRBJ2-3; TRBD2 agrees at 8 bases. After removal of 5 bases from V and 5 bases from J, the junction contained 18 bases not matched to a gene. CDR3 length: 18 residues. The V gene's germline CDR1 is MDHEN and CDR2 SYDVKM. Here the CDR3 DNA reads TGTGCCAGCAGTCGCCTCGTAAGGGAGCGGGAGCCCATAGATACGCAGTATTTT. Translation gives CASSRLVREREPIDTQYF.

The chain employs TRBV7-9 and TRBJ1-4, with D uncertain. V was pared by 1 base and J by 4 bases, with 7 bases between. Germline CDR1 and CDR2: SEHNR and FQNEAQ (reference sequence). The CDR3 has 14 residues. CDR3: CASSLGLFNEKLFF. The CDR3 nucleotides are TGTGCCAGCAGCTTAGGGCTGTTTAATGAAAAACTGTTTTTT.

Notes on this clone: A much larger clone differs by one base, so this may be a read error. The V call is TRBV7-9, the J call TRBJ2-1; no firm D call. CDR3 size: 11 residues. V lost 0 bases, J lost 10 bases, and 4 bases lay in between. Germline-derived CDR1 and CDR2 are SEHNR and FQNEAQ (reference sequence). The CDR3 reads CASSLAGEQFF. Written as DNA, the CDR3 is TGTGCCAGCAGCTTAGCAGGGGAGCAGTTCTTC.

As for this clone: Distinct nucleotide sequences in the sample also encode this CDR3. This rearrangement joins TRBV28 to TRBJ2-3; D may correspond to TRBD1 or TRBD2 (5 bases each). This CDR3 region has 14 residues. V was pared by 6 bases and J by 0 bases, with 10 bases between. CDR1 is MDHEN and CDR2 is SYDVKM in the germline V gene. CDR3 in DNA: TGTGCCAGCAGCCGGGGCGGAAGCACAGATACGCAGTATTTT. Translated, it gives CASSRGGSTDTQYF.

The chain employs TRBV4-2 and TRBJ2-1; TRBD2 agrees at 7 bases. CDR3 size: 16 residues. The V segment lost 4 bases and the J segment 3 bases; nucleotides outside the gene matches: 9. The V gene's germline CDR1 is LGHNA and CDR2 YNFKEQ. CDR3: CASSPTGLADYNEQFF. CDR3 DNA: TGTGCCAGCAGCCCCACGGGGCTAGCGGACTACAATGAGCAGTTCTTC.

V is TRBV7-6 and J is TRBJ2-7, with 9 bases identical to TRBD1. The V gene end was trimmed by 1 base and the J gene end by 6 bases; junction bases not matched to a gene: 10. Germline CDR1 and CDR2: SGHVS and FNYEAQ. The CDR3 contains 16 residues. CDR3 DNA: TGTGCCAGCAGCTTAGAAGGAGGGGGACAGGGAAGCGAGCAGTACTTC. Amino acid sequence: CASSLEGGGQGSEQYF.

The chain recombines TRBV4-3 with TRBJ1-5; weak D call: TRBD1 (6 bases). The CDR3 has 15 residues. Trimming stripped 4 bases from V and 6 bases from J, with 16 bases between. CDR1 LGHNA and CDR2 YSLEER come from the germline V gene. As DNA, the CDR3 is TGCGCCAGCAGCCCCCAGCAGGGGATCAGTCAGCCCCAGCATTTT. It codes for CASSPQQGISQPQHF.

The rearrangement uses TRBV19 and TRBJ2-3; unclear D gene. Trimming cost V 7 bases and J 2 bases, with 19 bases left between them. The CDR3 length is 16 residues. Germline V CDR1 and CDR2: LNHDA, SQIVND (reference sequence). The CDR3 bases are TGTGCCAGTATCCGGGTCCCTTCGGCCCACACAGATACGCAGTATTTT. As protein: CASIRVPSAHTDTQYF.

V and J are TRBV19 and TRBJ2-7, with 9 bases aligning to TRBD1. The trim removed 6 bases at V and 5 bases at J, leaving 5 bases unmatched. The germline CDR1 and CDR2 sequences are LNHDA and SQIVND (reference sequence). CDR3 length equals 13 residues. Written as DNA, the CDR3 is TGTGCCAGTAGATACACAGGGGGCAACGAGCAGTACTTC. As protein: CASRYTGGNEQYF. Based on the CDR3 plus reference TRBV19 and TRBJ2-7, the full variable domain is DGGITQSPKYLFRKEGQNVTLSCEQNLNHDAMYWYRQDPGQGLRLIYYSQIVNDFQKGDIAEGYSVSREKKESFPLTVTSAQKNPTAFYLCASRYTGGNEQYFGPGTRLTVT.

The rearrangement links TRBV5-6 to TRBJ2-3, with D possibly TRBD2 on 7 matching bases. This CDR3 region has 15 residues. Germline CDR1 reads SGHDT; CDR2 reads YYEEEE. Trimming left V 1 base short and J 6 bases short, with 15 bases between. Here the CDR3 reads CASSLYQGTIDTQYF. The DNA of the CDR3 is TGTGCCAGCAGCTTGTATCAGGGGACTATCGATACGCAGTATTTT.

Only one count was recorded for this clone. V usage is TRBV2 and J usage is TRBJ2-5; 8 bases line up with TRBD1. CDR3 length: 16 amino acids. Unmatched junction bases numbered 8, after V lost 2 bases and J lost 3 bases. CDR1 and CDR2 from the germline V gene are SNHLY and FYNNEI. CDR3: CASSENLDRAEETQYF. The DNA for the CDR3 is TGTGCCAGCAGTGAAAATTTGGACAGGGCGGAAGAGACCCAGTACTTC.

The V and J genes are TRBV7-9 and TRBJ1-1, with TRBD1 identical over 8 bases. Germline lookup yields CDR1 SEHNR and CDR2 FQNEAQ (reference sequence). J lost 4 bases, V lost 1 base, and 2 bases had no gene match. CDR3 length: 14 residues. CDR3 bases: TGTGCCAGCAGCTTAGGACAGGGGATCACTGAAGCTTTCTTT. It encodes CASSLGQGITEAFF.

About this clone itself: The same CDR3 is also encoded by other DNA sequences in this sample. This chain's CDR3 is CASSYSEGNEQFF. The CDR3 DNA is TGTGCCAGCAGTTACTCCGAGGGGAACGAGCAGTTCTTC. The genes are TRBV6-5 and TRBJ2-1; either TRBD1 or TRBD2 may supply D (5 bases each). The CDR3 contains 13 residues. Per the germline V gene, CDR1 is MNHEY and CDR2 is SVGAGI. V lost 0 bases, J lost 10 bases, and 10 bases lay in between.

V is TRBV18 and J is TRBJ2-7; 7 positions match TRBD1. V dropped 0 bases and J dropped 6; count of bases not matched to a gene: 8. Germline assignment: CDR1 KGHSH and CDR2 LQKENI. The CDR3 has 15 amino acids. Here the CDR3 reads CASSPPDRMTGEQYF. Here the CDR3 DNA reads TGTGCCAGCTCACCACCGGACAGGATGACCGGCGAGCAGTACTTC.

The V gene is TRBV5-1, the J gene TRBJ1-4; the D gene is possibly TRBD1 (5 bases). Germline assignment: CDR1 SGHRS and CDR2 YFSETQ. CDR3 length: 14 residues. Trimming took off 1 base at V and 8 bases at J, with 12 bases between the two ends. CDR3 bases: TGCGCCAGCAGCTTGTCAGGGCTTAGCGAAAAACTGTTTTTT. It is translated as CASSLSGLSEKLFF.

With respect to this clone: Other DNA sequences in this sample translate to the same CDR3. The chain recombines TRBV7-9 with TRBJ2-3; D gene unclear. This CDR3 is built from 12 residues. The V gene lost 1 base and the J gene lost 6 bases, with 5 bases spanning the gap. Looked up from germline, CDR1 is SEHNR and CDR2 is FQNEAQ (reference sequence). The CDR3: CASSLVGDTQYF. The CDR3 coding sequence is TGTGCCAGCAGCTTAGTTGGGGATACGCAGTATTTT.

The chain has TRBV27 and TRBJ1-5; a possible D gene is TRBD1 (5 bases). CDR3 size: 16 residues. Germline CDR1 reads MNHEY; CDR2 reads SMNVEV (reference sequence). The V gene lost 2 bases and the J gene lost 2 bases, with 13 bases spanning the gap. CDR3 residues: CASSLTAGEGNQPQHF. The CDR3 coding sequence is TGTGCCAGCAGTTTAACTGCGGGGGAGGGCAATCAGCCCCAGCATTTT.

The chain combines TRBV4-3 with TRBJ2-1; 16 bases map to TRBD2. V dropped 4 bases and J dropped 10; count of bases not matched to a gene: 4. Germline CDR1 and CDR2: LGHNA and YSLEER. This CDR3 is built from 15 residues. The CDR3 is CASSLGLAGGVEQFF. In DNA form, the CDR3 reads TGCGCCAGCAGCCTGGGACTAGCGGGGGGGGTGGAGCAGTTCTTC.

This chain joins TRBV19 and TRBJ2-1; 8 nucleotides agree with TRBD2. V trimming: 1 base; J trimming: 9 bases; junction bases outside the gene matches: 2. Germline CDR1 reads LNHDA; CDR2 reads SQIVND (reference sequence). The CDR3 is 13 amino acids. The CDR3 reads CASSIAGGREQFF. CDR3 in DNA: TGTGCCAGTAGTATAGCGGGAGGGCGTGAGCAGTTCTTC.

V gene TRBV4-3 combines with J gene TRBJ2-7; 10 nucleotides agree with TRBD1. Germline-derived CDR1 and CDR2 are LGHNA and YSLEER. The V segment lost 0 bases and the J segment 5 bases; nucleotides outside the gene matches: 13. This CDR3 has 18 residues. The CDR3 region has the DNA TGCGCCAGCAGCCAAGATTTTGGACCGGTGGGACAGGGGAACGAGCAGTACTTC. Its translation: CASSQDFGPVGQGNEQYF.

This chain's CDR3 is CASSIDIGETQYF. CDR3 DNA sequence: TGTGCCAGTAGTATAGATATTGGGGAAACGCAGTATTTT. The V call is TRBV19, the J call TRBJ2-3, with D unclear. The V end lost 0 bases, the J end lost 9 bases, and 10 bases lay between the germline ends. The germline gives CDR1 LNHDA, CDR2 SQIVND (reference sequence). This CDR3 contains 13 residues.

The chain links TRBV2 to TRBJ2-7; D ambiguous. Trimming removed 6 bases at V and 2 bases at J, with 11 bases between. This CDR3 is 13 amino acids long. Germline V gene data show CDR1 as SNHLY and CDR2 as FYNNEI. CDR3 coding DNA: TGTGCCAGCAGGATGACTGGGACCTACGAGCAGTACTTC. It translates to CASRMTGTYEQYF.

The CDR3 reads CSVDTGEAFF. In DNA form, the CDR3 reads TGCAGCGTTGACACAGGAGAAGCTTTCTTT. J is TRBJ1-1 and V is TRBV29-1, with D possibly TRBD1 on 5 matching bases. V lost 3 bases and J lost 8, with 7 bases in between. The CDR3 runs to 10 residues. From germline, CDR1 is SQVTM and CDR2 ANQGSEA. Drawing the rest from reference TRBV29-1 and TRBJ1-1, the complete variable domain is SAVISQKPSRDICQRGTSLTIQCQVDSQVTMMFWYRQQPGQSLTLIATANQGSEATYESGFVIDKFPISRPNLTFSTLTVSNMSPEDSSIYLCSVDTGEAFFGQGTRLTVV.

This chain connects TRBV7-6 to TRBJ2-1, with D tentatively TRBD1 or TRBD2 (5 bases each). Germline V lookup: CDR1 SGHVS, CDR2 FNYEAQ. This CDR3 comprises 15 residues. The ends were cut back, 6 bases at V and 8 bases at J, with 20 bases in the middle. CDR3 nucleotide sequence: TGTGCCAGCAGTTCAGAGGTCGGGACGGCACATGAGCAGTTCTTC. This gives the protein CASSSEVGTAHEQFF. Drawing the rest from reference TRBV7-6 and TRBJ2-1, the complete variable domain is GAGVSQSPRYKVTKRGQDVALRCDPISGHVSLYWYRQALGQGPEFLTYFNYEAQQDKSGLPNDRFSAERPEGSISTLTIQRTEQRDSAMYRCASSSEVGTAHEQFFGPGTRLTVL.

This clone was detected once. The chain has TRBV15 and TRBJ1-1; no reliable D call. This CDR3 spans 14 amino acids. The V end was cut by 5 bases, the J end by 3 bases, with 13 bases between. Looked up from germline, CDR1 is LNHNV and CDR2 is YYDKDF (reference sequence). The CDR3 DNA is TGTGCCACCAGCGGGCACGACGATGACACTGAAGCTTTCTTT. Encoded protein: CATSGHDDDTEAFF.

This chain connects TRBV29-1 to TRBJ2-1; 7 nucleotides align to TRBD2. V shed 3 bases, J shed 4 bases, and the junction held 9 bases outside the gene matches. The germline V gene encodes CDR1 SQVTM and CDR2 ANQGSEA. CDR3 length: 15 amino acids. This CDR3 is CSVEEPLAVYNEQFF. The CDR3 coding sequence is TGCAGCGTTGAGGAACCCCTAGCGGTTTACAATGAGCAGTTCTTC.

This sequence joins TRBV7-9 and TRBJ2-7; D uncertain. V lost 3 bases, J lost 3 bases, and 9 bases lay in between. Looked up from germline, CDR1 is SEHNR and CDR2 is FQNEAQ (reference sequence). The CDR3 has 13 amino acids. Here the CDR3 reads CASSFSTDYEQYF. CDR3 in DNA: TGTGCCAGCAGCTTTAGTACAGACTACGAGCAGTACTTC.

The CDR3 DNA reads as TGTGCCAGCAGCTTAGCTAGCGGGAGTTATGCTGAGCAGTTCTTC. It is translated as CASSLASGSYAEQFF. V is TRBV7-9 and J is TRBJ2-1; 9 bases align to TRBD2. The ends lost 0 bases at V and 9 bases at J; junction bases unmatched: 6. The CDR3 has 15 residues. Germline values: CDR1 SEHNR, CDR2 FQNEAQ (reference sequence).

This chain uses TRBV4-2 with TRBJ2-3, with D unresolved. The germline V gene has CDR1 LGHNA and CDR2 YNFKEQ. V lost 0 bases, J lost 0 bases, and 10 bases lay in between. The CDR3 contains 16 residues. The CDR3 sequence is CASSQDRMTSTDTQYF. The CDR3 DNA reads as TGTGCCAGCAGCCAAGATAGGATGACTAGCACAGATACGCAGTATTTT.